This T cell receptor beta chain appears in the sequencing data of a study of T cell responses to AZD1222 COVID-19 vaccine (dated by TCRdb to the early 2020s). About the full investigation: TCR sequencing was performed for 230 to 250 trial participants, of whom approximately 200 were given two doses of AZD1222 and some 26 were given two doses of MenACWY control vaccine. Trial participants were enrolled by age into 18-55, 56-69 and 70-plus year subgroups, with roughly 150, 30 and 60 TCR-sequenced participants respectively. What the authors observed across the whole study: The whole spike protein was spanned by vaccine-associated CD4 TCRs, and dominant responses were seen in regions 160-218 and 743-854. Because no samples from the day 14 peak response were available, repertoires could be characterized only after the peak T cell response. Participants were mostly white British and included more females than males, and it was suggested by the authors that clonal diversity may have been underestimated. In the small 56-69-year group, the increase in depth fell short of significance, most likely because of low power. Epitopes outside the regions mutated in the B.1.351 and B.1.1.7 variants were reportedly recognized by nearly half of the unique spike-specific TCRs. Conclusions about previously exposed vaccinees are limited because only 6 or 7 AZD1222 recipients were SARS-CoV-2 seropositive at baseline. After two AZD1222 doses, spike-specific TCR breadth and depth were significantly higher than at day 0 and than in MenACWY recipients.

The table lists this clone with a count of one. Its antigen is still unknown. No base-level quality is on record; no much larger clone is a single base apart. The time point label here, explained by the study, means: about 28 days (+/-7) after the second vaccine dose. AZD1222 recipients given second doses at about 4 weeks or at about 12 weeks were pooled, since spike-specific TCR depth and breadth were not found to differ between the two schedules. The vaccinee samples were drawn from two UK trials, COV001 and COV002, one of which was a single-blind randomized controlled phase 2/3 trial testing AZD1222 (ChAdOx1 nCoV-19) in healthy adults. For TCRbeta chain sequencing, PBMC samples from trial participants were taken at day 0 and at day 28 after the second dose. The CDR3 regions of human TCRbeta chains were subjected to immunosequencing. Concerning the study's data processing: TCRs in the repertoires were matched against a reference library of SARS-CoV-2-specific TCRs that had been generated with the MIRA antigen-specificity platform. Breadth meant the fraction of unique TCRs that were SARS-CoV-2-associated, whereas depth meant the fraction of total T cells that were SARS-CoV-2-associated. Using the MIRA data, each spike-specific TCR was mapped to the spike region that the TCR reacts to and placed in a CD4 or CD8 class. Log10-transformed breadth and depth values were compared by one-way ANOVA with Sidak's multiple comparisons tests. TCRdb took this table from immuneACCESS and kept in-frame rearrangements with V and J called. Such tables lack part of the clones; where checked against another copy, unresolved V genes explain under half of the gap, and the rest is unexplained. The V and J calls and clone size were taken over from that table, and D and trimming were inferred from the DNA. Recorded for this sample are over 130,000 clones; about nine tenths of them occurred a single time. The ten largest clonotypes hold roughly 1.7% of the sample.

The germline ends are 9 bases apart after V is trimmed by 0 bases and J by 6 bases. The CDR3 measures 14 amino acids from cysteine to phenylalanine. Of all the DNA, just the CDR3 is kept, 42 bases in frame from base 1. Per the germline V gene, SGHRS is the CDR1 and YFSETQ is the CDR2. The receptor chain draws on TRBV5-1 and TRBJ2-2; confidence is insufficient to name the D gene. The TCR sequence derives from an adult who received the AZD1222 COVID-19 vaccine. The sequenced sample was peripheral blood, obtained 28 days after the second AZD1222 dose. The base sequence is TGCGCCAGCAGCTTGGACAGCCGTCCCGGGGAGCTGTTTTTT. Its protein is CASSLDSRPGELFF. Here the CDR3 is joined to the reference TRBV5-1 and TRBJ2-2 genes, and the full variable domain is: KAGVTQTPRYLIKTRGQQVTLSCSPISGHRSVSWYQQTPGQGLQFLFEYFSETQRNKGNFPGRFSGRQFSNSRSEMNVSTLELGDSALYLCASSLDSRPGELFFGEGSRLTVL.